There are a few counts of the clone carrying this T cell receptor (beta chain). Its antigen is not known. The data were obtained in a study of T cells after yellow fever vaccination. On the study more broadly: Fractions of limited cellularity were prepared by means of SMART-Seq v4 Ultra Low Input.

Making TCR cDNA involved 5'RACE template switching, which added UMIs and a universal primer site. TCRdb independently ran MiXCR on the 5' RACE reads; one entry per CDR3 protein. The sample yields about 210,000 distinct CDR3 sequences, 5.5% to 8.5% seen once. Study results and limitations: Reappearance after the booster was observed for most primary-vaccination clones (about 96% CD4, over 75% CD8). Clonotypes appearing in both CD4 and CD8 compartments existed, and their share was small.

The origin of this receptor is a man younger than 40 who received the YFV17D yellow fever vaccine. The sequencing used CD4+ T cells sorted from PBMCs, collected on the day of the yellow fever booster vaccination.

The CDR3 DNA sequence: TGTGCCAGCAGTGTAACAGGGAAAACAACTGAAGCTTTCTTT. The encoded protein is CASSVTGKTTEAFF. The chain couples TRBV28 to TRBJ1-1; D perhaps matches TRBD1 (6 bases). CDR1 is MDHEN, CDR2 SYDVKM, per germline. Trimming removed 5 bases from V and 5 bases from J, with 15 bases in between. The CDR3 runs 14 residues. The full variable domain, completed using reference TRBV28 and TRBJ1-1, is DVKVTQSSRYLVKRTGEKVFLECVQDMDHENMFWYRQDPGLGLRLIYFSYDVKMKEKGDIPEGYSVSREKKERFSLILESASTNQTSMYLCASSVTGKTTEAFFGQGTRLTVV.